This T cell receptor beta chain was captured by sequencing in a study of blood T cells in healthy people across ages. For the second PCR, which ran for roughly 6 to 12 cycles, a sample-barcoded 5' primer and a J-beta primer mix were used. Each CDR3 protein gets one entry after TCRdb re-called the 5' RACE reads with MiXCR. The data hold 800,000 to 1,300,000 distinct CDR3 sequences, with approximately 26% observed a single time. Russia was home to the donors, healthy Caucasian individuals aged 6 to 90. The authors isolated at least 6.5 million PBMCs per sample. The CDR3 length is 16 residues. V trimming: 3 bases; J trimming: 4 bases; junction bases outside the gene matches: 5. Germline CDR1 MGHRA, CDR2 YSYEKL. This clonotype turned up a few times. These data were also reused for a study on T cells of mothers and their children. That report adds: cDNA synthesis used all extracted RNA, 1.5 ug per 15 ul.

The sample comprised blood. The chain employs TRBV4-1 and TRBJ2-2; TRBD2 aligns across 10 bases. The sequence was collected from a girl between 2 and 10 years old in good health. The CDR3 reads CASSQNSGRRTGELFF. The DNA of the CDR3 is TGCGCCAGCAGCCAGAATAGCGGGAGGCGCACCGGGGAGCTGTTTTTT.